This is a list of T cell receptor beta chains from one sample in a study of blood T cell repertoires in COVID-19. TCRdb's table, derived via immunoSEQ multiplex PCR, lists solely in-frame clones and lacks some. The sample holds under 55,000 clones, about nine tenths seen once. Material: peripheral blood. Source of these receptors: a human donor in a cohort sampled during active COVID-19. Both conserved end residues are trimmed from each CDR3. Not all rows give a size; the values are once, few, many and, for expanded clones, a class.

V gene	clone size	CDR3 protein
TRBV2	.	ASRKGTSGSYQETQY
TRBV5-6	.	ASSLLSTALH
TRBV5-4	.	ASSLEPGSQDEQF
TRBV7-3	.	ASSPREATEAF
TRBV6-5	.	ANTPGLAINEQF
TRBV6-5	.	ASSTDNEQF
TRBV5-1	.	ASSFGGSRAYGYT
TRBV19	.	ASSKGQGSNQPQH
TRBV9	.	ASSHRGAWETQY
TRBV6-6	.	ASTVSATEAF
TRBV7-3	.	ASSLGREGNSPLH
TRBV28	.	ASRGTGGFGYT
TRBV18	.	ASSPGDSREQY
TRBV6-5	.	ASSPAAGQPQH
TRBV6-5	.	ASSYSSGGAGYGYT
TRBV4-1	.	ASSQGGQGLAANYGYT
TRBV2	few	ASRGATNEKLF
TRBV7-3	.	ASSLNPWREDLDTQY
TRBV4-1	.	ASSQPTGPRGTEAF
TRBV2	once	ASRTGLVYEQY
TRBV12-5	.	ASGETGLSRNTEAF
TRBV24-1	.	ATSDPPTSVKQETQY
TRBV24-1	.	ATSDQGASNYGYT
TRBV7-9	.	ASSLGTGGSNEKLF
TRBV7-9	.	ASSPPGQGAGANVLT
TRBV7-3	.	ASSPYPGADTQY
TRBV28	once	ASTYEGSYNSPLH
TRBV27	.	ASTQTGTNYGYT
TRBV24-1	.	ATSETESSSTDTQY
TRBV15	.	ATSSDRAASTEAF
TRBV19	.	ASSKNLGTVLTDTQY